What follows are 10 T cell receptor beta chains derived from one specimen sequenced in a study of shared clonotypes between healthy human individuals (TCRdb year 2020). Library creation used the immunoSEQ multiplex PCR assay. TCRdb took this table from immuneACCESS and kept in-frame rearrangements with V and J called. Such tables lack part of the clones; where checked against another copy, unresolved V genes explain under half of the gap, and the rest is unexplained. The sample has 550,000 to 850,000 clones on record, 72% of them singletons. The top ten hold approximately 1.8% of the sample. The sequenced sample consisted of memory CD4+ T cells sorted from blood. Sample cell subset or site, as interpreted from the label and publication: CD45RA-negative fraction. All receptors derive from a woman in her 30s in good health.

For this clone: This may arise from a read error, as a much more abundant clone is one base away. The chain recombines TRBV7-6 with TRBJ2-7; TRBD2 agrees at 7 bases. The V and J ends lost 5 bases and 0 bases, in that order; junction bases with no gene match: 4. Germline V gives CDR1 SGHVS, CDR2 FNYEAQ. CDR3 size: 14 residues. Written as DNA, the CDR3 is TGTGCCAGCAGCGCCCAGCGGGACTCCTACGAGCAGTACTTC. This encodes CASSAQRDSYEQYF.

The table lists this clone with a count of one. The chain recombines TRBV7-2 with TRBJ1-4, with D perhaps matching TRBD1 (6 bases). V was clipped by 2 bases and J by 6 bases, with 7 bases between them. Germline assignment: CDR1 SGHTA and CDR2 FQGNSA. The CDR3 is 13 amino acids. As DNA, the CDR3 is TGTGCCAGCAGCTTATACAGGGATGAAAAACTGTTTTTT. Its translation is CASSLYRDEKLFF.

This clone was picked up a small number of times. The J gene is TRBJ2-3, the V gene TRBV5-1; D may correspond to TRBD1 or TRBD2 (5 bases each). V was trimmed by 5 bases and J by 3 bases, leaving 13 bases between them. The CDR3 loop spans 14 amino acids. CDR1 and CDR2 from the germline V gene are SGHRS and YFSETQ. The CDR3, as DNA: TGCGCCAGCAGACCGAGAGGGGCGACAGATACGCAGTATTTT. Residues: CASRPRGATDTQYF. Filled out from reference TRBV5-1 and TRBJ2-3, the complete variable domain reads KAGVTQTPRYLIKTRGQQVTLSCSPISGHRSVSWYQQTPGQGLQFLFEYFSETQRNKGNFPGRFSGRQFSNSRSEMNVSTLELGDSALYLCASRPRGATDTQYFGPGTRLTVL.

V and J are TRBV7-9 and TRBJ2-3, with D perhaps matching TRBD1 or TRBD2 (5 bases each). CDR1 SEHNR and CDR2 FQNEAQ come from the germline V gene (reference sequence). The length of the CDR3 is 14 residues. The V gene lost 5 bases and the J gene lost 1 base, with 10 bases spanning the gap. CDR3 amino acids: CASSVGERTDTQYF. The CDR3 bases are TGTGCCAGCAGCGTAGGGGAGCGCACAGATACGCAGTATTTT. Looking up the rest from reference TRBV7-9 and TRBJ2-3 gives the full variable domain: DTGVSQNPRHKITKRGQNVTFRCDPISEHNRLYWYRQTLGQGPEFLTYFQNEAQLEKSRLLSDRFSAERPKGSFSTLEIQRTEQGDSAMYLCASSVGERTDTQYFGPGTRLTVL.

This chain links TRBV19 with TRBJ2-7, with TRBD1 matching 9 bases. CDR3 length: 17 amino acids. Trimming cost V 3 bases and J 5 bases; bases outside gene matches: 14. Germline CDR1 LNHDA, CDR2 SQIVND (reference sequence). The CDR3 protein is CASSITGTGLGRNEQYF. The DNA of the CDR3 is TGTGCCAGTAGTATCACCGGGACAGGGTTGGGACGGAACGAGCAGTACTTC.

The chain employs TRBV28 and TRBJ1-3; the D is unclear. The CDR3 consists of 16 residues. Germline-derived CDR1 and CDR2 are MDHEN and SYDVKM. V gave up 3 bases and J gave up 0 bases, with 12 bases separating them. The CDR3 nucleotides are TGTGCCAGCAGTTTGGCCGGCTTTTACTCTGGAAACACCATATATTTT. It is translated as CASSLAGFYSGNTIYF.

The CDR3 nucleotides read TGTGCCAGCAGTTACCGGGACAGGGATCAGCCCCAGCATTTT. It codes for CASSYRDRDQPQHF. This sequence joins TRBV28 and TRBJ1-5; 9 bases are shared with TRBD1. The CDR3 loop spans 14 amino acids. Germline values: CDR1 MDHEN, CDR2 SYDVKM. With 4 bases clipped from V and 5 bases from J, the junction kept 3 bases outside the gene matches.

The chain is built from TRBV5-1 and TRBJ2-5; D might be TRBD1 (5 bases). Germline CDR1 is SGHRS and CDR2 is YFSETQ. CDR3 length: 14 amino acids. V was shortened by 5 bases and J by 3 bases, with 14 bases between the two germline ends. The CDR3 DNA follows: TGCGCCAGCAGGCGTCGAGACAGTAAAGAGACCCAGTACTTC. It specifies CASRRRDSKETQYF.

Points on this clone: One end of the junction fails to match germline, which may point to a read error. The rearrangement joins TRBV6-1 to TRBJ2-3; the D gene is possibly TRBD1 (5 bases). In germline, CDR1 is MNHNS, CDR2 SASEGT. This CDR3 is 11 amino acids long. The CDR3, as DNA: TGTGCCAGCGGCCTCACAGGTACGCAGTATTTT. It yields the protein CASGLTGTQYF.

The chain couples TRBV7-9 to TRBJ2-2; 7 bases fit TRBD2. V trimming: 8 bases; J trimming: 5 bases; junction bases outside the gene matches: 11. The CDR3 is made up of 15 amino acids. In germline, CDR1 is SEHNR, CDR2 FQNEAQ (reference sequence). The CDR3 DNA follows: TGTGCCAGCCTCCCTCCTACAGCGGGGACCGGGGAGCTGTTTTTT. The encoded protein is CASLPPTAGTGELFF.